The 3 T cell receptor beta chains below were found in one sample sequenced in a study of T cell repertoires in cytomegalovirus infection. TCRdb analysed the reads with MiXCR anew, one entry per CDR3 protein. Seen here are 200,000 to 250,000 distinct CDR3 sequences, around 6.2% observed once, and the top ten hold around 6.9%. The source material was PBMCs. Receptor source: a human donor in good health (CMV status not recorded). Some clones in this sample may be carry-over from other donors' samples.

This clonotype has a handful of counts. The CDR3 region is CSVEGGARETQYF. Here the CDR3 DNA reads TGCAGCGTTGAAGGGGGGGCTAGAGAGACCCAGTACTTC. This chain uses TRBV29-1 with TRBJ2-5; D may correspond to TRBD1 or TRBD2 (6 bases each). Trimming removed 1 base at V and 4 bases at J, with 10 bases between. Germline assignment: CDR1 SQVTM and CDR2 ANQGSEA. This CDR3 region has 13 residues.

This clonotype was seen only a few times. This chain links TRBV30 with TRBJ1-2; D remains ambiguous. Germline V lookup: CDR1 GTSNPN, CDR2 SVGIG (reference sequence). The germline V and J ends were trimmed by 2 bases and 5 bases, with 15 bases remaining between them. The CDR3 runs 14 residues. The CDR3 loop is CAWSMGADGYGYTF. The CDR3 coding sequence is TGTGCCTGGAGTATGGGAGCGGACGGATATGGCTACACCTTC.

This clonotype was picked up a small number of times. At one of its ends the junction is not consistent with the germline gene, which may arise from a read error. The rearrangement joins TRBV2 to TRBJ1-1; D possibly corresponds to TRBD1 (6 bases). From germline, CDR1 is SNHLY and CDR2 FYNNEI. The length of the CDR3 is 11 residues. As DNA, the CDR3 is TGTGCCAGCAGTGAAAGGACAGATTCAAGGTTT. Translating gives CASSERTDSRF.